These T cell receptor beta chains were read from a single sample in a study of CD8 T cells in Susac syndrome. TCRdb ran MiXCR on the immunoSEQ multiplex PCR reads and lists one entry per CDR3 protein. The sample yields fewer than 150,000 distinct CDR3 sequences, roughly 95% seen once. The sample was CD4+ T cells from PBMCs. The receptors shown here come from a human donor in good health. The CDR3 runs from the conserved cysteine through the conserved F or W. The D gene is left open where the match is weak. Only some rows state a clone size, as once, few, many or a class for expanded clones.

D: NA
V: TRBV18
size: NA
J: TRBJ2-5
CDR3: CASSPQAQETQYF
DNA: TGTGCCAGCTCACCGCAGGCCCAAGAGACCCAGTACTTC

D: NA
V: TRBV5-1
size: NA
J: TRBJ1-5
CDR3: CASSSETHNQPQHF
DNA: TGCGCCAGCAGCTCTGAAACTCACAATCAGCCCCAGCATTTT

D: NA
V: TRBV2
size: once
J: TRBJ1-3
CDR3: CASRPWSGNTIYF
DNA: TGTGCCAGCAGGCCTTGGAGCGGAAACACCATATATTTT

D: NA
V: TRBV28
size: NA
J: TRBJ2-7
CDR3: CASTTAGTASGEQYF
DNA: TGTGCCAGCACCACCGCCGGGACAGCTAGCGGCGAGCAGTACTTC

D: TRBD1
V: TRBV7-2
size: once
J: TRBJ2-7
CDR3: CASSRQGGSLYEQYF
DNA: TGTGCCAGCAGCCGACAGGGCGGCAGTTTGTACGAGCAGTACTTC

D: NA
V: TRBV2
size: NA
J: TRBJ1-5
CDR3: CASTSLMGARQPQHF
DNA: TGTGCCAGCACCTCCTTAATGGGGGCTCGGCAGCCCCAGCATTTT

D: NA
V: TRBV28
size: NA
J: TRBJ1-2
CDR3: CASTLGYGYTF
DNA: TGTGCCAGCACCCTTGGGTACGGCTACACCTTC

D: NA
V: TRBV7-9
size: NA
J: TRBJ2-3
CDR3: CASSLVRGGSTDTQYF
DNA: TGTGCCAGCAGCCTAGTGCGCGGAGGGAGCACAGATACGCAGTATTTT

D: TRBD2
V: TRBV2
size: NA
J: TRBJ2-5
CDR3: CASSNWDTLAGTQYF
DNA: TGTGCCAGCAGTAATTGGGACACGCTAGCGGGGACCCAGTACTTC

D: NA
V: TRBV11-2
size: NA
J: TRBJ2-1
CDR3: CASSLYMTGEQFF
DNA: TGTGCCAGCAGCTTATACATGACTGGGGAGCAGTTCTTC

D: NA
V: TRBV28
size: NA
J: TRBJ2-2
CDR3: CASSLDFTGELFF
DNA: TGTGCCAGCAGTTTAGATTTTACCGGGGAGCTGTTTTTT

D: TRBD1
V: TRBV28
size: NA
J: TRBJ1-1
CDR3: CASSSGTGTYTEAFF
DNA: TGTGCCAGCAGTTCCGGGACAGGGACCTACACTGAAGCTTTCTTT

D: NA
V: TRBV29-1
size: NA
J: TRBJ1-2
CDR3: CSVEGRGYGYTF
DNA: TGCAGCGTTGAGGGCAGGGGCTATGGCTACACCTTC

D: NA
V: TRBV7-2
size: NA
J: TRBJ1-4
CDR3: CASSLIASEKLFF
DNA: TGTGCCAGCAGCTTAATCGCTTCTGAAAAACTGTTTTTT

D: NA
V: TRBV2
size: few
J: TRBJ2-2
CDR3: CASSGDTGELFF
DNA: TGTGCCAGCAGTGGGGATACCGGGGAGCTGTTTTTT

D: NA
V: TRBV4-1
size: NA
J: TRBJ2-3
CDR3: CASRARDTQYF
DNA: TGCGCCAGCAGGGCCCGGGATACGCAGTATTTT

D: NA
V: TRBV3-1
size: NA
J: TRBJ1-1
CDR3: CASSQNGGGATEAFF
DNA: TGTGCCAGCAGCCAGAACGGTGGGGGCGCCACTGAAGCTTTCTTT

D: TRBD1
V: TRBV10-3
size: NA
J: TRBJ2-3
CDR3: CTIREPPGQGADTQYF
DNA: TGTACCATCAGGGAGCCTCCGGGACAGGGTGCAGATACGCAGTATTTT

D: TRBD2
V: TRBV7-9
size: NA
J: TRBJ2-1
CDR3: CASSLGASGRLGQFF
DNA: TGTGCCAGCAGCTTAGGGGCTAGCGGGAGGTTAGGGCAGTTCTTC

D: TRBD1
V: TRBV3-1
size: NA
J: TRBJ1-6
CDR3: CASTNGQGNSPLHF
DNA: TGTGCCAGCACCAATGGACAGGGTAATTCACCCCTCCACTTT

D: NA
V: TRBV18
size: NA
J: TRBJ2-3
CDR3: CASSPPGDTQYF
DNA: TGTGCCAGCTCACCACCCGGGGATACGCAGTATTTT

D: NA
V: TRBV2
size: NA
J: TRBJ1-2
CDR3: CASSDKNHYGYTF
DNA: TGTGCCAGCAGTGACAAGAACCACTATGGCTACACCTTC

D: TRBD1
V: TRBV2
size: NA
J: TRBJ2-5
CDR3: CASSEAGTGVETQYF
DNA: TGTGCCAGCAGTGAAGCGGGGACAGGGGTCGAGACCCAGTACTTC

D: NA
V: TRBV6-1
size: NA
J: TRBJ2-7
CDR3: CASSAGNYEQYF
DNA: TGTGCCAGCAGTGCAGGGAACTACGAGCAGTACTTC

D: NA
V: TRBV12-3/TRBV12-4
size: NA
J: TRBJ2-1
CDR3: CASSPRSPGNEQFF
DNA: TGTGCCAGCAGCCCCCGATCCCCGGGGAATGAGCAGTTCTTC

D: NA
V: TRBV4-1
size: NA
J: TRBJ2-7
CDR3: CASSQDGTALREQYF
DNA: TGCGCCAGCAGCCAAGATGGGACGGCTCTTAGGGAGCAGTACTTC

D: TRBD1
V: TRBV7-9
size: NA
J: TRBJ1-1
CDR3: CASSPSQGAVNTEAFF
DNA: TGTGCCAGCAGCCCGAGTCAGGGGGCCGTGAACACTGAAGCTTTCTTT

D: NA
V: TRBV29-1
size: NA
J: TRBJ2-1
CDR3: CSADRGLYNEQFF
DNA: TGCAGCGCGGATCGGGGACTTTACAATGAGCAGTTCTTC

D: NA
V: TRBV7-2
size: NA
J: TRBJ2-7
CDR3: CASSLGAGTNYEQYF
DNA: TGTGCCAGCAGCTTAGGGGCGGGAACAAACTACGAGCAGTACTTC

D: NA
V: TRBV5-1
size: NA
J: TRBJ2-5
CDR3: CASTPGAQETQYF
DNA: TGCGCCAGCACCCCTGGGGCCCAAGAGACCCAGTACTTC

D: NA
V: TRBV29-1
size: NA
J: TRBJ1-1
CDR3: CSVGDGSEAFF
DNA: TGCAGCGTTGGAGACGGCAGTGAAGCTTTCTTT

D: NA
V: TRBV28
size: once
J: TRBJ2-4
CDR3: CASSSIGTEAKNIQYF
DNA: TGTGCCAGCAGTTCAATCGGGACGGAAGCCAAAAACATTCAGTACTTC

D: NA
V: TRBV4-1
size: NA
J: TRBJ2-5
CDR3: CASSQGERPRQETQYF
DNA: TGCGCCAGCAGCCAAGGCGAAAGGCCACGCCAAGAGACCCAGTACTTC

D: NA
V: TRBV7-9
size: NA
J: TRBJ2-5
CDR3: CASSSYSQETQYF
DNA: TGTGCCAGCAGCTCCTACTCCCAAGAGACCCAGTACTTC

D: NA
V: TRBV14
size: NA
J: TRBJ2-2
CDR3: CASSRLSTNTGELFF
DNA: TGTGCCAGCAGCCGCCTCAGCACTAACACCGGGGAGCTGTTTTTT

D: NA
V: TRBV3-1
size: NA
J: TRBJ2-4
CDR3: CASSQSKGGSKNIQYF
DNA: TGTGCCAGCAGCCAATCTAAAGGGGGGTCCAAAAACATTCAGTACTTC